These T cell receptor beta chains were read from a single sample in a study of glioma-infiltrating T cells. TCRdb fed the multiplex PCR reads into MiXCR, producing one record per CDR3 protein. The sample carries about 380,000 distinct CDR3 sequences, around 45% recorded once. The material sequenced was glioma tissue, nonneoplastic brain tissue, or PBMCs (not recorded which). The receptors here all came from a human donor with low-grade glioma or glioblastoma, undergoing nonglioma brain surgery, or in good health (not recorded which). CDR3s include the opening cysteine and the closing phenylalanine or tryptophan. Fields, in order: V gene, clone size, J gene, D gene, CDR3 protein, CDR3 DNA. D genes are given only for firm matches. Some rows mark clone size as missing; the rest say once, few, many or name a class of expanded clone.

V: TRBV20-1; size: few; J: TRBJ2-7; D: TRBD1; CDR3: CSARPGQGFYEQYF; DNA: TGCAGTGCTCGACCGGGACAGGGGTTTTACGAGCAGTACTTC
V: TRBV7-2; size: few; J: TRBJ2-2; D: TRBD1; CDR3: CASTKVTGAGTGELFF; DNA: TGTGCCAGCACCAAAGTGACAGGGGCTGGCACCGGGGAGCTGTTTTTT
V: TRBV20-1; size: -; J: TRBJ1-2; D: TRBD1; CDR3: CSARVTGTGYHYGYTF; DNA: TGCAGTGCTAGAGTCACCGGGACAGGGTACCACTATGGCTACACCTTC
V: TRBV7-2; size: -; J: TRBJ2-7; D: TRBD2; CDR3: CASSLEAGAIYEQYF; DNA: TGTGCCAGCAGCTTAGAGGCGGGAGCCATCTACGAGCAGTACTTC
V: TRBV7-9; size: -; J: TRBJ2-5; D: -; CDR3: CASSPSRYQETQYF; DNA: TGTGCCAGCAGCCCAAGCCGTTACCAAGAGACCCAGTACTTC
V: TRBV7-3; size: few; J: TRBJ2-2; D: TRBD2; CDR3: CASSPQAGFNTGELFF; DNA: TGTGCCAGCAGCCCCCAAGCGGGGTTCAACACCGGGGAGCTGTTTTTT
V: TRBV15; size: few; J: TRBJ2-2; D: -; CDR3: CATTGDLNTGELFF; DNA: TGTGCCACCACGGGCGACCTTAACACCGGGGAGCTGTTTTTT
V: TRBV5-1; size: few; J: TRBJ2-7; D: TRBD2; CDR3: CASSLGVLAGASYEQYF; DNA: TGCGCCAGCAGCTTGGGAGTCCTAGCGGGAGCCTCCTACGAGCAGTACTTC
V: TRBV4-1; size: few; J: TRBJ1-6; D: -; CDR3: CASSQDSTGDSPLHF; DNA: TGCGCCAGCAGCCAAGATTCGACCGGGGATTCACCCCTCCACTTT
V: TRBV24-1; size: few; J: TRBJ2-5; D: -; CDR3: CATRGAGETQYF; DNA: TGTGCCACCAGGGGAGCGGGAGAGACCCAGTACTTC
V: TRBV25-1; size: -; J: TRBJ2-1; D: TRBD1; CDR3: CASSPFRTGASNEQFF; DNA: TGTGCCAGCTCGCCGTTCCGGACAGGGGCTTCGAATGAGCAGTTCTTC
V: TRBV7-2; size: few; J: TRBJ1-6; D: -; CDR3: CASSPSVALGSPLHF; DNA: TGTGCCAGCAGCCCCTCCGTAGCCTTAGGATCACCCCTCCACTTT
V: TRBV20-1; size: few; J: TRBJ1-5; D: -; CDR3: CSARNHLRYNQPQHF; DNA: TGCAGTGCTAGAAATCATCTCAGGTACAATCAGCCCCAGCATTTT
V: TRBV11-2; size: -; J: TRBJ2-1; D: TRBD2; CDR3: CASSFKGLAGYNEQFF; DNA: TGTGCCAGCAGCTTTAAAGGACTAGCAGGGTACAATGAGCAGTTCTTC
V: TRBV20-1; size: few; J: TRBJ1-1; D: -; CDR3: CSAISENTEAFF; DNA: TGCAGTGCTATATCAGAGAACACTGAAGCTTTCTTT
V: TRBV27; size: many; J: TRBJ2-1; D: TRBD2; CDR3: CASNKRRKSGREYNEQFF; DNA: TGTGCCAGCAACAAGAGACGGAAGAGCGGGAGAGAGTACAATGAGCAGTTCTTC
V: TRBV11-2; size: few; J: TRBJ2-7; D: TRBD2; CDR3: CASSQGLAGASYEQYF; DNA: TGTGCCAGCAGTCAGGGACTAGCGGGAGCATCCTACGAGCAGTACTTC
V: TRBV20-1; size: -; J: TRBJ2-7; D: TRBD1; CDR3: CSFSSGTGGPYEQYF; DNA: TGCAGTTTTAGTTCCGGGACAGGGGGCCCCTACGAGCAGTACTTC